The source of this T cell receptor beta chain is a study of T cells in localized non-small cell lung cancer. Study-level points and caveats: Turning up in adjacent lung were a median about 56 of the top 100 tumor clones. The highest T cell clonality was in uninvolved adjacent lung, above tumor.

V lost 2 bases and J 5 bases, leaving 6 bases between the germline ends. The CDR3 loop spans 12 amino acids. The germline V gene encodes CDR1 SGHTA and CDR2 FQGNSA. Libraries were prepared by immunoSEQ multiplex PCR; TCRdb keeps only in-frame clonotypes and omits some of them. The sample includes tens of thousands of clones, around 80% of them seen just once. About this clone itself: The antigen remains undetermined.

The source material was peripheral blood, sampled before any cancer treatment. The rearrangement joins TRBV7-2 to TRBJ2-5, with D unclear. The sequence was obtained from a male donor aged 60 or over with stage III squamous cell lung carcinoma. The CDR3 spells CASSLRSETQYF. In DNA form, the CDR3 reads TGTGCCAGCAGCTTAAGGTCGGAGACCCAGTACTTC.